These T cell receptor beta chains were read from a single sample in a study of tumor-infiltrating lymphocytes in primary liver carcinoma. Using its own MiXCR run on the multiplex PCR reads, TCRdb lists one record per CDR3 protein. This table holds over 95,000 distinct CDR3 sequences, approximately 71% found once. Sequenced material: liver tumor tissue from sampling region 5. These receptor sequences come from a woman aged 60 to 75 with primary liver carcinoma and hepatitis B virus infection. Each CDR3 is given with its conserved first and last residue. The order of the fields is CDR3 protein, CDR3 DNA, clone size, J gene, D gene, V gene. D genes are given only for firm matches. Rows give clone size only sometimes, using once, few, many, or a class for an expanded clone.

CDR3: CASSRLAGNTGELFF; DNA: TGTGCCAGCAGCCGACTAGCGGGGAACACCGGGGAGCTGTTTTTT; size: many; J: TRBJ2-2; D: TRBD2; V: TRBV5-4
CDR3: CASNLGATGQETQYF; DNA: TGTGCCAGCAACTTGGGGGCTACGGGGCAAGAGACCCAGTACTTC; size: NA; J: TRBJ2-5; D: NA; V: TRBV5-5
CDR3: CASRGTLNTGELFF; DNA: TGTGCCAGCAGGGGGACTCTGAACACCGGGGAGCTGTTTTTT; size: many; J: TRBJ2-2; D: NA; V: TRBV6-1
CDR3: CSVDSGQWLEQFF; DNA: TGCAGCGTTGATTCGGGACAGTGGCTGGAGCAGTTCTTC; size: once; J: TRBJ2-1; D: TRBD1; V: TRBV29-1
CDR3: CASSWQNTNEQFF; DNA: TGTGCCAGCAGCTGGCAAAACACCAATGAGCAGTTCTTC; size: NA; J: TRBJ2-1; D: NA; V: TRBV11-2
CDR3: CVSGVTWVKPGELLF; DNA: TGTGTCAGCGGAGTCACATGGGTAAAACCCGGGGAGCTGCTTTTT; size: NA; J: TRBJ2-2; D: NA; V: TRBV6-1
CDR3: CASSFRNTGELFF; DNA: TGTGCCAGCAGTTTCAGGAACACCGGGGAGCTGTTTTTT; size: many; J: TRBJ2-2; D: NA; V: TRBV12-3/TRBV12-4
CDR3: CASSLRVLTSGRATDTQYF; DNA: TGTGCCAGCAGCTTAAGGGTCCTTACTAGCGGGAGAGCAACAGATACGCAGTATTTT; size: NA; J: TRBJ2-3; D: TRBD2; V: TRBV11-1
CDR3: CASTTRGTEAFF; DNA: TGTGCCAGCACCACAAGGGGCACTGAAGCTTTCTTT; size: NA; J: TRBJ1-1; D: NA; V: TRBV12-3/TRBV12-4
CDR3: CSLARRAGELFF; DNA: TGCAGCTTGGCTAGAAGGGCCGGGGAGCTGTTTTTT; size: NA; J: TRBJ2-2; D: NA; V: TRBV29-1
CDR3: CASSLKTGSYEQYF; DNA: TGTGCCAGCAGTTTGAAGACCGGGTCCTACGAGCAGTACTTC; size: NA; J: TRBJ2-7; D: NA; V: TRBV6-2/TRBV6-3
CDR3: CASSYSFGVAGDGGQFF; DNA: TGTGCCAGCAGTTACTCGTTCGGAGTAGCGGGAGATGGTGGGCAGTTCTTC; size: NA; J: TRBJ2-1; D: TRBD2; V: TRBV6-5
CDR3: CASNQSSGGRGYTF; DNA: TGTGCCAGCAACCAATCCTCAGGGGGTCGTGGCTACACATTC; size: NA; J: TRBJ1-2; D: TRBD1; V: TRBV16
CDR3: CASGWVGSFTGELLF; DNA: TGTGCCAGCGGCTGGGTGGGGTCTTTCACCGGGGAGCTGTTGTTT; size: NA; J: TRBJ2-2; D: NA; V: TRBV11-2
CDR3: CASSQGLAGVKETLYF; DNA: TGTGCCAGCAGCCAAGGGCTAGCAGGAGTGAAGGAGACCCTGTACTTC; size: NA; J: TRBJ2-5; D: NA; V: TRBV11-3
CDR3: CSTPLTRAGTDAFF; DNA: TGCAGTACACCGCTGACAAGGGCGGGCACTGATGCTTTCTTT; size: NA; J: TRBJ1-1; D: NA; V: TRBV20-1
CDR3: CVSSHNMGGFYNEQFF; DNA: TGTGTCAGCAGCCATAATATGGGGGGCTTCTACAATGAGCAGTTCTTC; size: NA; J: TRBJ2-1; D: NA; V: TRBV14
CDR3: CTSSPGQLLNTEAFF; DNA: TGTACCAGCAGCCCAGGACAGCTACTGAACACTGAAGCTTTCTTT; size: NA; J: TRBJ1-1; D: NA; V: TRBV11-2
CDR3: CAIGSSGSGTDTQYF; DNA: TGCGCCATCGGATCTAGCGGGAGTGGTACAGATACGCAGTATTTT; size: NA; J: TRBJ2-3; D: TRBD2; V: TRBV5-1
CDR3: CASSLRIAGTGKLFF; DNA: TGCGCCAGCAGCCTCCGGATAGCGGGTACCGGGAAGCTGTTTTTT; size: NA; J: TRBJ2-2; D: TRBD2; V: TRBV5-1
CDR3: CASSQEPKGSGANVLTF; DNA: TGCGCCAGCAGCCAAGAGCCAAAAGGCTCGGGGGCCAACGTCCTGACTTTT; size: NA; J: TRBJ2-6; D: NA; V: TRBV4-1
CDR3: CASSLGASAGNIQYF; DNA: TGCGCCAGCAGCTTGGGCGCCTCGGCTGGAAACATTCAGTACTTC; size: NA; J: TRBJ2-4; D: NA; V: TRBV5-1
CDR3: CASSLRGLETQYF; DNA: TGTGCCAGCAGCTTGCGGGGGTTAGAGACCCAGTACTTC; size: NA; J: TRBJ2-5; D: TRBD2; V: TRBV11-2
CDR3: CASSLVVRRGSSYDEQFF; DNA: TGTGCCAGCAGCTTAGTTGTGCGCAGGGGAAGCTCCTACGATGAGCAATTCTTC; size: NA; J: TRBJ2-1; D: NA; V: TRBV7-8
CDR3: CASSLEEANTEAFF; DNA: TGCGCCAGCAGCTTGGAGGAGGCAAACACTGAAGCTTTCTTT; size: many; J: TRBJ1-1; D: NA; V: TRBV5-1
CDR3: CASSPSRMPGSPYF; DNA: TGTGCCAGCAGCCCATCAAGGATGCCCGGAAGCCCGTATTTT; size: NA; J: TRBJ2-3; D: NA; V: TRBV11-2
CDR3: CASSFPETSGTKNIQHF; DNA: TGTGCCAGCAGCTTTCCCGAGACTAGCGGGACCAAAAACATTCAGCACTTC; size: NA; J: TRBJ2-4; D: TRBD2; V: TRBV11-1
CDR3: CASSLAEAYNEQFF; DNA: TGTGCCAGCAGTTTAGCGGAGGCGTACAATGAGCAGTTCTTC; size: many; J: TRBJ2-1; D: NA; V: TRBV6-2/TRBV6-3
CDR3: CASSYSSARSYEQYF; DNA: TGTGCCAGCAGTTATTCGTCAGCTCGCTCCTACGAGCAGTACTTC; size: NA; J: TRBJ2-7; D: NA; V: TRBV6-5
CDR3: CASSAPGTGDFYNEQFF; DNA: TGTGCCAGCAGCGCCCCTGGAACAGGGGACTTCTATAATGAACAGTTCTTC; size: NA; J: TRBJ2-1; D: NA; V: TRBV7-9
CDR3: CGGTGDTYEQYF; DNA: TGCGGCGGGACAGGGGATACCTACGAGCAATACTTC; size: NA; J: TRBJ2-7; D: TRBD1; V: TRBV29-1
CDR3: CASSHSGRSETQYF; DNA: TGCGCCAGCAGTCACAGCGGGAGGTCCGAAACACAGTATTTT; size: NA; J: TRBJ2-3; D: TRBD2; V: TRBV5-1
CDR3: CASSWLQETQYF; DNA: TGTGCCAGCAGTTGGCTGCAAGAGACCCAGTACTTC; size: once; J: TRBJ2-5; D: NA; V: TRBV28
CDR3: CASSRGTGHFEQYF; DNA: TGTGCCAGCAGCCGGGGGACGGGTCACTTCGAGCAGTACTTC; size: NA; J: TRBJ2-7; D: NA; V: TRBV11-2
CDR3: CASSYSGWQGTYEQYF; DNA: TGTGCCAGCAGCTATTCCGGTTGGCAGGGGACCTACGAGCAGTACTTC; size: many; J: TRBJ2-7; D: NA; V: TRBV6-5
CDR3: CACSRGALGSEQFF; DNA: TGTGCCTGCAGTAGAGGGGCTCTGGGATCTGAGCAGTTCTTC; size: NA; J: TRBJ2-1; D: NA; V: TRBV6-1
CDR3: CASSDPGDCAYEQYF; DNA: TGTGCCAGCAGTGACCCGGGAGACTGTGCCTACGAGCAGTACTTC; size: NA; J: TRBJ2-7; D: NA; V: TRBV6-1
CDR3: CDGSLGTANPHGYTF; DNA: TGTGACGGTAGCCTCGGGACGGCCAATCCCCATGGCTACACCTTC; size: NA; J: TRBJ1-2; D: NA; V: TRBV11-3
CDR3: CASSLPRTGLNTKAFF; DNA: TGTGCCAGCAGTTTACCTCGAACAGGGTTGAACACTAAAGCTTTCTTT; size: NA; J: TRBJ1-1; D: NA; V: TRBV28
CDR3: CASSPQGGENTGELFF; DNA: TGTGCCAGCAGCCCCCAGGGGGGGGAGAACACCGGGGAGCTGTTTTTT; size: many; J: TRBJ2-2; D: NA; V: TRBV7-3
CDR3: CASSSGQRAGESHF; DNA: TGTGCCAGCAGCTCAGGGCAACGTGCGGGTGAGTCTCACTTT; size: NA; J: TRBJ2-3; D: NA; V: TRBV11-1